This T cell receptor (beta chain) was retrieved from a study of T-cell memory formation after mild COVID-19. Study in general: TCR clusters mostly belonged to single donors.

Libraries for TCRalpha and TCRbeta carried sample barcodes and unique molecular identifiers via 5'RACE. TCRdb independently ran MiXCR on the 5' RACE reads; one entry per CDR3 protein. Among 200,000 to 300,000 distinct CDR3 sequences listed, 9.4% were seen once. Germline CDR1 reads SGHTA; CDR2 reads FQGNSA. The CDR3 is 14 amino acids. Trimming cost V 6 bases and J 11 bases; bases outside gene matches: 8. This clonotype was recorded a few times. Its target is not known. Findings and limits, study-wide: Clonal second-wave expansions that peaked on day 37 had unconfirmed SARS-CoV-2 specificity. Balance between CD4 and CD8 was seen in clones contracting day 15 to 85, and a CD4+ lean was seen in later expanders.

The source material was PBMCs or a T cell subset sorted from them (not recorded which). The V and J genes are TRBV7-2 and TRBJ2-1, with 12 bases identical to TRBD2. The TCR sequence derives from a man younger than 35 who had mild COVID-19 (a few samples of this study predate the infection). Cell type and time point are not known. The CDR3 is CASRSGTSGPKQFF. Written as DNA, the CDR3 is TGTGCCAGCAGATCCGGGACTAGCGGGCCAAAGCAGTTCTTC.